This T cell receptor (beta chain) was profiled in a study of T-cell reconstitution after alpha-beta-depleted transplantation in children. Findings and caveats of the study: At the one-year point after transplant, T-cell counts and TCRbeta diversity were found to come mostly from T cells that had been newly produced.

Details on this clonotype: No antigen is known for it.

Germline V lookup: CDR1 SGHDN, CDR2 FVKESK. The CDR3 spans 15 residues. Between the trimmed V and J ends, which lost 4 bases and 0 bases, there was a span of 10 bases. A library of TCRbeta sequences, prepared with unique molecular identifiers, was generated. One entry per CDR3 protein results from TCRdb running MiXCR on the PCR reads. Of about 98,000 distinct CDR3 sequences listed, around a quarter are singletons. This clonotype was sampled from a boy aged 2 to 9 with acute lymphoblastic leukemia, due to receive a stem cell transplant. The specimen comprised PBMCs, sampled before TCRalphabeta/CD19-depleted stem cell transplant. The chain joins TRBV14 to TRBJ2-1; D is uncertain. The CDR3 sequence: CASSPRWSSYNEQFF. For the CDR3, the DNA is TGTGCCAGCAGCCCCCGCTGGAGCTCCTACAATGAGCAGTTCTTC. The variable domain in full, with the rest retrieved from reference TRBV14 and TRBJ2-1, is EAGVTQFPSHSVIEKGQTVTLRCDPISGHDNLYWYRRVMGKEIKFLLHFVKESKQDESGMPNNRFLAERTGGTYSTLKVQPAELEDSGVYFCASSPRWSSYNEQFFGPGTRLTVL.